Following are 25 T cell receptor beta chains from one sample sequenced in a study of beta chain features in type 1 diabetes. Expressed TCRB transcripts were sequenced because the entire RNA isolate underwent reverse transcription. Sequencing was performed with immunoSEQ multiplex PCR; in TCRdb, only in-frame clones are kept and a portion is missing. The sample has just over 150,000 clones; 8.5% to 14% are singletons. The sample was central memory CD4+ T cells from blood. The receptors stem from a man between 18 and 35 years old in good health.

This clone has a handful of counts. This CDR3 is also generated by other DNA sequences in the sample. This chain uses TRBV30 with TRBJ1-5, with a tentative D call TRBD1 (5 bases). The length of the CDR3 is 15 residues. V was clipped by 0 bases and J by 2 bases, with 11 bases between them. Germline V gene data show CDR1 as GTSNPN and CDR2 as SVGIG (reference sequence). Written as DNA, the CDR3 is TGTGCCTGGAGTGTACCAGGGCTGGGCAATCAGCCCCAGCATTTT. It translates to CAWSVPGLGNQPQHF.

The CDR3 DNA reads TGTGCCAGCAGTGAATCGTTCACTGAAGCTTTCTTT. Its translation is CASSESFTEAFF. The genes are TRBV6-1 and TRBJ1-1; no definite D call. The CDR3 totals 12 residues. Germline V gene lookup returns CDR1 MNHNS and CDR2 SASEGT. V shed 2 bases and J shed 4 bases, with 5 bases lying between them.

V and J are TRBV6-5 and TRBJ1-2, with a possible D match to TRBD1 (5 bases). The CDR3 length is 13 residues. Trimming shortened V by 6 bases and J by 7 bases, and 15 bases separated the two germline ends. Looked up from germline, CDR1 is MNHEY and CDR2 is SVGAGI. The CDR3 DNA is TGTGCCAGCAGCATGCTCCCAAGGGGTGGCTACACCTTC. Translation: CASSMLPRGGYTF.

This sequence joins TRBV6-6 and TRBJ1-3; 10 positions agree with TRBD1. In germline, CDR1 is MNHNY, CDR2 SVGAGI (reference sequence). This CDR3 is built from 14 residues. V lost 5 bases and J lost 4; bases outside the gene matches: 2. The DNA of the CDR3 is TGTGCCAGCAGTGACAGGGGGCTAGGAAACACCATATATTTT. It encodes CASSDRGLGNTIYF.

V usage is TRBV7-6 and J usage is TRBJ1-2; D is unresolved. Germline CDR1 SGHVS, CDR2 FNYEAQ. V shed 4 bases and J shed 8 bases, with 17 bases lying between them. This CDR3 contains 14 residues. The CDR3 coding sequence is TGTGCCAGCAGCTCCCCTTTCCTCGACAACGGCTACACCTTC. Residues: CASSSPFLDNGYTF.

This clone was counted only a few times. The same CDR3 is also encoded by other DNA sequences in this sample. The chain couples TRBV14 to TRBJ2-3; 11 bases line up with TRBD2. Trimming cost V 4 bases and J 5 bases; bases outside gene matches: 8. The CDR3 extends over 16 amino acids. CDR1 and CDR2 from the germline V gene are SGHDN and FVKESK. The DNA for the CDR3 is TGTGCCAGCAGCCCATTAGCGGGGGGGCCGAGAGATACGCAGTATTTT. As protein: CASSPLAGGPRDTQYF.

The V call is TRBV7-6, the J call TRBJ2-7; 11 bases match TRBD1. The trim removed 5 bases at V and 10 bases at J, leaving 7 bases unmatched. The CDR3 is made up of 13 amino acids. Germline V gene data show CDR1 as SGHVS and CDR2 as FNYEAQ. This CDR3 reads CASSPKDRGPQYF. The CDR3 region has the DNA TGTGCCAGCAGCCCCAAGGACAGGGGGCCTCAGTACTTC.

This clone has more than one count but fewer than ten. This chain links TRBV29-1 with TRBJ2-1; 10 bases match TRBD1. The trim removed 4 bases at V and 4 bases at J, leaving 4 bases unmatched. Germline assignment: CDR1 SQVTM and CDR2 ANQGSEA. The CDR3 spans 14 residues. The CDR3 DNA reads as TGCAGCGTTGGGGACAGGGGTGGGTACAATGAGCAGTTCTTC. It is translated as CSVGDRGGYNEQFF.

The chain links TRBV18 to TRBJ2-1; D may match TRBD1 or TRBD2 (6 bases each). V was trimmed by 2 bases and J by 0 bases, leaving 8 bases between them. Germline-derived CDR1 and CDR2 are KGHSH and LQKENI. This CDR3 region has 15 residues. The CDR3 is CASSPGGGSYNEQFF. The DNA of the CDR3 is TGTGCCAGCTCACCAGGAGGGGGCTCCTACAATGAGCAGTTCTTC.

This rearrangement joins TRBV10-3 to TRBJ2-5; perhaps TRBD1 as D (6 bases). CDR3 length equals 16 residues. Germline V lookup: CDR1 ENHRY, CDR2 SYGVKD. V lost 3 bases, J lost 5 bases, and 19 bases lay in between. The DNA of the CDR3 is TGTGCCATCAGTGAACCCCGGGACACGGAGGCGGAGACCCAGTACTTC. This gives the protein CAISEPRDTEAETQYF.

The chain uses TRBV28 and TRBJ2-6, with D perhaps given as TRBD1 or TRBD2 (5 bases each). The germline CDR1 and CDR2 sequences are MDHEN and SYDVKM. The CDR3 runs 17 residues. Trimming took off 7 bases at V and 0 bases at J, with 16 bases between the two ends. CDR3 bases: TGTGCCAGCACCCGGGACCCACTGACCTCTGGGGCCAACGTCCTGACTTTC. The encoded protein is CASTRDPLTSGANVLTF.

This clone appeared a few times. The chain carries TRBV14 and TRBJ1-3; D unclear. The CDR3 sequence is 15 residues long. CDR1 is SGHDN, CDR2 FVKESK, per germline. V lost 0 bases to trimming and J lost 0 bases, with 6 bases between them. The CDR3 DNA sequence: TGTGCCAGCAGCCAAGACCCGCGCTCTGGAAACACCATATATTTT. Amino acid sequence: CASSQDPRSGNTIYF.

A few counts support this clone. V is TRBV2 and J is TRBJ2-7; D is undetermined. The CDR3 has 13 residues. Germline V gene data show CDR1 as SNHLY and CDR2 as FYNNEI. Trimming left V 6 bases short and J 5 bases short, with 14 bases between. In DNA form, the CDR3 reads TGTGCCAGCAGGTTTTCCTACGGAAACGAGCAGTACTTC. Protein: CASRFSYGNEQYF.

This clone was observed a few times. The chain employs TRBV6-6 and TRBJ1-1; TRBD1 matches 7 bases. V was clipped by 6 bases and J by 1 base; unmatched bases: 5. This CDR3 spans 14 amino acids. Germline V lookup: CDR1 MNHNY, CDR2 SVGAGI (reference sequence). The CDR3 DNA reads TGTGCCAGCAGGGGGTACAGGGGGAACACTGAAGCTTTCTTT. It codes for CASRGYRGNTEAFF.

In this sample, this clone turned up many times. The chain links TRBV5-1 to TRBJ2-2, with 8 nucleotides matching TRBD1. The germline V gene has CDR1 SGHRS and CDR2 YFSETQ. The CDR3 length is 17 residues. V dropped 1 base and J dropped 7; count of bases not matched to a gene: 12. The CDR3 nucleotides are TGCGCCAGCAGCTTGCGAACAGGGACAGGATTTATCGGGGAGCTGTTTTTT. Translation gives CASSLRTGTGFIGELFF.

Only a few counts were recorded for this clone. The chain recombines TRBV30 with TRBJ1-2; 7 bases are a match to TRBD1. This CDR3 has 17 amino acids. Unmatched junction bases numbered 14, after V lost 1 base and J lost 3 bases. Per the germline V gene, CDR1 is GTSNPN and CDR2 is SVGIG (reference sequence). The CDR3 DNA reads TGTGCCTGGAGTGGCCGAATAGACAGGGCTACCTACTATGGCTACACCTTC. Its translation is CAWSGRIDRATYYGYTF.

This clone was seen only a few times. The chain joins TRBV28 to TRBJ1-5; D uncertain. The CDR3 contains 16 residues. V lost 2 bases and J 4 bases, leaving 15 bases between the germline ends. Per the germline V gene, CDR1 is MDHEN and CDR2 is SYDVKM. The CDR3 spells CASSLGMARRNQPQHF. The CDR3 region has the DNA TGTGCCAGCAGTTTAGGGATGGCGCGAAGGAATCAGCCCCAGCATTTT.

This clone was observed a few times. The chain couples TRBV28 to TRBJ2-1; the match to TRBD1 covers 7 bases. CDR3 length: 17 amino acids. Germline trimming cut 7 bases from V and 0 bases from J; bases unmatched to any gene: 12. Germline V gene data show CDR1 as MDHEN and CDR2 as SYDVKM. Here the CDR3 DNA reads TGTGCCAGCACCTCAGCCTCGGGACAGAACTCCTACAATGAGCAGTTCTTC. Translation: CASTSASGQNSYNEQFF.

There are a few counts of this clone. Other nucleotide sequences in the sample specify the same CDR3. In DNA, the CDR3 is TGCGCCAGCAGCCAATCCTCCGGGCGGAGGGAGACCCAGTACTTC. As protein: CASSQSSGRRETQYF. This chain connects TRBV4-1 to TRBJ2-5; the D gene is possibly TRBD2 (5 bases). Trimming cost V 2 bases and J 5 bases, with 15 bases left between them. The CDR3 has 15 residues. Germline CDR1 and CDR2: MGHRA and YSYEKL.

J is TRBJ2-2 and V is TRBV4-3; unclear D gene. The CDR3 contains 14 residues. V was clipped by 1 base and J by 3 bases, with 6 bases between them. Germline assignment: CDR1 LGHNA and CDR2 YSLEER. CDR3: CASSQGPDTGELFF. CDR3 DNA: TGCGCCAGCAGCCAAGGTCCGGACACCGGGGAGCTGTTTTTT.

The chain has TRBV2 and TRBJ2-7; 8 bases are shared with TRBD1. This CDR3 has 15 residues. Germline CDR1 reads SNHLY; CDR2 reads FYNNEI. V dropped 3 bases and J dropped 6; count of bases not matched to a gene: 10. CDR3 residues: CASSESGQGFTEQYF. DNA of the CDR3: TGTGCCAGCAGTGAGTCTGGACAGGGTTTCACCGAGCAGTACTTC.

The chain joins TRBV9 to TRBJ1-1, with D perhaps matching TRBD1 (5 bases). The CDR3 sequence is 16 residues long. The germline V gene encodes CDR1 SGDLS and CDR2 YYNGEE. V was clipped by 4 bases and J by 1 base, with 17 bases between them. The CDR3, as DNA: TGTGCCAGCAGCCCGCGTCATGGTGGGGCGAACACTGAAGCTTTCTTT. This codes for CASSPRHGGANTEAFF.

The V and J genes are TRBV9 and TRBJ2-7; TRBD2 matches 11 bases. V was pared by 4 bases and J by 6 bases, with 9 bases of the junction left unmatched. CDR1 is SGDLS and CDR2 is YYNGEE in the germline V gene. This CDR3 region has 15 residues. This CDR3 is CASSPSSGRGSEQYF. CDR3 DNA sequence: TGTGCCAGCAGCCCAAGTAGCGGGAGGGGGAGCGAGCAGTACTTC.

This clone was observed a few times. The CDR3: CASSKRVISTDTQYF. CDR3 nucleotides: TGTGCCAGCAGCAAAAGAGTTATTAGCACAGATACGCAGTATTTT. The chain employs TRBV21-1 and TRBJ2-3; the D call of TRBD2 is as the table states it, not checked on the DNA. TRBV21-1 constitutes a pseudogene. The CDR3 has 15 amino acids.

V and J are TRBV28 and TRBJ2-7; D is undetermined. Germline-derived CDR1 and CDR2 are MDHEN and SYDVKM. The CDR3 has 12 amino acids. V lost 1 base and J 5 bases, leaving 6 bases between the germline ends. In DNA form, the CDR3 reads TGTGCCAGCAGTTTATTAAGAGACGAGCAGTACTTC. This gives the protein CASSLLRDEQYF.